Following are 14 T cell receptor beta chains from one sample sequenced in a study of blood T cell repertoires in COVID-19. Only in-frame clones appear in the TCRdb table, and some are missing; sequencing was by immunoSEQ multiplex PCR. The sample holds around 130,000 clones, about 90% seen once. The sequencing sample was made of peripheral blood. The receptors derive from a woman aged 60 to 75 with acute or convalescent COVID-19.

V and J are TRBV11-1 and TRBJ2-1; the match to TRBD2 covers 14 bases. The germline V gene has CDR1 SGHAT and CDR2 FQDESV (reference sequence). CDR3 length: 15 amino acids. After removal of 7 bases from V and 8 bases from J, the junction contained 7 bases not matched to a gene. The CDR3 loop reads CASTQRLAGGDEQFF. The CDR3 nucleotides are TGTGCCAGCACCCAGAGACTAGCGGGAGGGGATGAGCAGTTCTTC.

This clone was detected only a few times. The chain has TRBV11-2 and TRBJ1-4, with TRBD1 identical over 8 bases. After removal of 1 base from V and 9 bases from J, the junction contained 7 bases not matched to a gene. CDR3 length: 15 residues. The germline V gene has CDR1 SGHAT and CDR2 FQNNGV. The CDR3 loop is CASSLAGTGSKKLFF. The CDR3 DNA reads as TGTGCCAGCAGCTTAGCCGGGACAGGTTCGAAAAAACTGTTTTTT.

The chain combines TRBV29-1 with TRBJ1-1, with no clear D. Trimming removed 4 bases at V and 0 bases at J, with 24 bases between. The CDR3 has 18 amino acids. Looked up from germline, CDR1 is SQVTM and CDR2 is ANQGSEA. This CDR3 is CSVGPRRAPAGMNTEAFF. DNA for the CDR3: TGCAGCGTTGGCCCTCGCCGGGCCCCTGCGGGGATGAACACTGAAGCTTTCTTT. The entire variable domain, with the rest obtained from reference TRBV29-1 and TRBJ1-1, is as follows: SAVISQKPSRDICQRGTSLTIQCQVDSQVTMMFWYRQQPGQSLTLIATANQGSEATYESGFVIDKFPISRPNLTFSTLTVSNMSPEDSSIYLCSVGPRRAPAGMNTEAFFGQGTRLTVV.

The V call is TRBV6-1, the J call TRBJ1-5, with D possibly being TRBD1 (6 bases). V gave up 0 bases and J gave up 5 bases, with 11 bases separating them. The CDR3 consists of 15 residues. Germline assignment: CDR1 MNHNS and CDR2 SASEGT. CDR3 nucleotides: TGTGCCAGCAGTGAAGCGGGGGCGCAGGATCAGCCCCAGCATTTT. Residues: CASSEAGAQDQPQHF.

This chain uses TRBV11-2 with TRBJ1-1, with D maybe TRBD1 (6 bases). Looked up from germline, CDR1 is SGHAT and CDR2 is FQNNGV. Trimming left V 6 bases short and J 2 bases short, with 13 bases between. The CDR3 runs 14 residues. The CDR3 is CASREQGSNTEAFF. The CDR3 DNA reads TGTGCCAGCAGAGAACAGGGATCAAACACTGAAGCTTTCTTT.

The chain combines TRBV3-1 (or the pseudogene TRBV3-2) with TRBJ2-1; a weak D match, TRBD2 (6 bases). Looked up from germline, CDR1 is LGHDT and CDR2 is YNNKEL (reference sequence). CDR3 length: 16 amino acids. The V and J ends lost 1 base and 6 bases respectively, with 16 bases between them. CDR3 loop: CASSQGMSGLTNEQFF. CDR3 nucleotide sequence: TGTGCCAGCAGCCAAGGGATGTCGGGACTTACCAATGAGCAGTTCTTC.

The rearrangement links TRBV28 to TRBJ1-6; D perhaps matches TRBD1 (6 bases). This CDR3 has 14 amino acids. The germline gives CDR1 MDHEN, CDR2 SYDVKM. V lost 6 bases and J lost 10, with 16 bases in between. The CDR3 nucleotides are TGTGCCAGCAGCCCTTGGGCAGGGACATCACCCCTCCACTTT. Protein product: CASSPWAGTSPLHF.

The chain's CDR3 is CASRAPGAETQYF. Written as DNA, the CDR3 is TGTGCCAGCAGAGCCCCAGGGGCGGAGACCCAGTACTTC. This rearrangement joins TRBV12-3 or TRBV12-4 to TRBJ2-5; D is perhaps TRBD1 (6 bases). The CDR3 consists of 13 residues. V lost 6 bases, J lost 5 bases, and 13 bases lay in between.

There are a few counts of this clone. V and J are TRBV9 and TRBJ1-1; 9 bases are a match to TRBD1. The CDR3 runs 14 residues. From germline, CDR1 is SGDLS and CDR2 YYNGEE. Trimming cost V 2 bases and J 5 bases; bases outside gene matches: 4. This chain's CDR3 is CASSVGQGWTEAFF. The CDR3 DNA reads as TGTGCCAGCAGCGTGGGACAGGGCTGGACTGAAGCTTTCTTT.

J is TRBJ2-2 and V is TRBV10-3, with 10 bases aligning to TRBD2. The J segment lost 2 bases and the V segment lost 6 bases, leaving 9 bases of the junction unmatched. Germline V gene data show CDR1 as ENHRY and CDR2 as SYGVKD. This CDR3 contains 17 residues. Here the CDR3 DNA reads TGTGCCATCAGGCCCCTGGGACTAGCGAGAAACACCGGGGAGCTGTTTTTT. Protein: CAIRPLGLARNTGELFF.

The chain combines TRBV6-4 with TRBJ2-6, with TRBD2 matching over 8 bases. The CDR3 is 20 amino acids. J was trimmed by 2 bases and V by 2 bases; bases with no gene match: 14. The germline CDR1 and CDR2 sequences are MRHNA and SNTAGT. The CDR3 DNA follows: TGTGCCAGCAGTGACCACCCGGGGGGGGCATGGAGAGCTGGGGCCAACGTCCTGACTTTC. Translation: CASSDHPGGAWRAGANVLTF.

This clone has just a few counts. The chain combines TRBV19 with TRBJ2-1; perhaps TRBD2 as D (6 bases). The CDR3 extends over 15 amino acids. V lost 5 bases and J lost 6, with 17 bases in between. Germline V gene lookup returns CDR1 LNHDA and CDR2 SQIVND (reference sequence). In nucleotides, the CDR3 is TGTGCCAGTAGTGGAACGGGACTTTTCGGCAATGAGCAGTTCTTC. As protein: CASSGTGLFGNEQFF. Using reference TRBV19 and TRBJ2-1 for the parts outside the CDR3, the full variable domain is DGGITQSPKYLFRKEGQNVTLSCEQNLNHDAMYWYRQDPGQGLRLIYYSQIVNDFQKGDIAEGYSVSREKKESFPLTVTSAQKNPTAFYLCASSGTGLFGNEQFFGPGTRLTVL.

The chain combines TRBV2 with TRBJ2-1, with 14 bases lining up with TRBD2. J lost 7 bases, V lost 6 bases, and 5 bases had no gene match. CDR3 length equals 15 residues. Germline values: CDR1 SNHLY, CDR2 FYNNEI. The CDR3 nucleotides read TGTGCCAGCAGCTCCGGGACTAGCGGGAGAAATGAGCAGTTCTTC. It codes for CASSSGTSGRNEQFF.

The table lists this clone with a few counts. The rearrangement uses TRBV3-1 (or the pseudogene TRBV3-2) and TRBJ1-5, with D tentatively TRBD1 (5 bases). This CDR3 region has 14 residues. CDR1 LGHDT and CDR2 YNNKEL come from the germline V gene (reference sequence). Trimming shortened V by 4 bases and J by 3 bases, and 10 bases separated the two germline ends. Here the CDR3 reads CASSPSGSNQPQHF. CDR3 sequence (DNA): TGTGCCAGCAGCCCCTCAGGGTCCAATCAGCCCCAGCATTTT.